This is a list of T cell receptor beta chains from one sample in a study of long-term antiretroviral therapy in people with HIV. Assay: immunoSEQ multiplex PCR; the TCRdb copy retains only in-frame clones and omits some. The sample gives about 16,000 clones, 70% to 85% of which show up once; about a fifth is in the top ten. This material consisted of unsorted PBMCs, taken 2.1 years after starting antiretroviral therapy. The receptor set was obtained from a man aged 40-49 years with HIV. The CDR3 runs from the conserved cysteine through the conserved F or W. Clone size is shown for a subset of rows, as once, few, many or a class of expanded clone.

V,J,size,CDR3
TRBV19,TRBJ1-5,NA,CASSIFDSNQPQHF
TRBV5-3,TRBJ2-7,NA,CARSATRDRIRLYSYEQYF
TRBV5-1,TRBJ2-3,NA,CASSLPTSGNTDTQYF
TRBV4-2,TRBJ2-3,once,CASSQDPGGTDTQYF
TRBV5-6,TRBJ2-7,NA,CASSLVGSGPYEQYF
TRBV7-2,TRBJ1-1,once,CASSLISGGGTEAFF
TRBV6-1,TRBJ2-1,NA,CASIPYRAGDNEQFF
TRBV25-1,TRBJ1-4,NA,CASSELGGSEKLFF
TRBV29-1,TRBJ1-2,NA,CSVEAVPAGGYTF
TRBV2,TRBJ2-1,NA,CASSESAEQFF
TRBV11-2,TRBJ2-7,medium-sized,CASSLDLYEQYF
TRBV4-1,TRBJ1-4,few,CASSQVGTGGDEKLFF
TRBV2,TRBJ2-5,NA,CASRGLAGEETQYF
TRBV6-5,TRBJ1-2,NA,CASSYSIGLNYGYTF
TRBV2,TRBJ1-5,NA,CASRDRAEPQHF
TRBV10-3,TRBJ2-3,NA,CAISGGGGLTDTQYF
TRBV7-9,TRBJ2-2,NA,CASSFGTGELFF
TRBV7-9,TRBJ2-1,once,CASSFGNEQFF
TRBV6-1,TRBJ1-6,few,CASNGQGLISPLHF
TRBV6-1,TRBJ2-1,NA,CASTSGTGRNEQFF
TRBV11-3,TRBJ1-2,few,CASSPGTYGYTF
TRBV5-1,TRBJ2-1,NA,CASSLPGTVGNEQFF
TRBV11-2,TRBJ1-3,NA,CASSLMGMTGGTDTIYF
TRBV7-9,TRBJ2-7,NA,CASSLEGGGEQYF
TRBV5-4,TRBJ1-2,NA,CASSFIQGAGGYGYTF
TRBV27,TRBJ1-1,once,CASSPREGGIWDTEAFF
TRBV10-3,TRBJ2-5,NA,CAISESGGSQETQYF
TRBV6-1,TRBJ2-7,NA,CASSEDSIGTGVYEQYF
TRBV7-9,TRBJ1-1,NA,CASSPRAGGWNTEAFF
TRBV12-1,TRBJ1-2,few,CASTTCRSLRYTF
TRBV2,TRBJ1-2,NA,CASRYSGTGNYGYTF
TRBV18,TRBJ1-6,few,CASSGRYQGANSPLHF
TRBV7-2,TRBJ1-4,NA,CASSLVQGGNEKLFF
TRBV29-1,TRBJ2-1,NA,CSVETKGKGNEQFF
TRBV5-6,TRBJ1-5,NA,CASSLEDQPQHF
TRBV19,TRBJ1-5,NA,CASSIRQLSNQPQHF
TRBV6-5,TRBJ2-7,NA,CASTSGYEQYF
TRBV19,TRBJ1-1,NA,CAVGGNTEAFF
TRBV27,TRBJ1-2,NA,CASSLTWDRSNYGYTF
TRBV18,TRBJ2-3,NA,CASSPGGGGRTDTQYF
TRBV5-1,TRBJ1-6,NA,CASSPRSGEGNSPLHF
TRBV5-4,TRBJ2-5,few,CASSFAGGQTQYF
TRBV7-2,TRBJ1-1,NA,CASSLEGQPNTEAFF
TRBV4-1,TRBJ1-5,NA,CASRTDPERGRHQPQHF
TRBV2,TRBJ1-5,NA,CASQGTGLGQPQHF
TRBV5-1,TRBJ2-4,NA,CASSPDGVGNIQYF
TRBV5-1,TRBJ2-7,NA,CASSLRQGADEQYF
TRBV5-5,TRBJ1-1,NA,CASSLGYNTEAFF
TRBV6-5,TRBJ1-6,few,CASRPGANSPLHF
TRBV2,TRBJ2-3,NA,CASSEAVRGNTQYF
TRBV7-9,TRBJ1-2,few,CASSLTGGDGYTF
TRBV19,TRBJ2-7,few,CASSIMAASSYEQYF
TRBV4-1,TRBJ2-6,NA,CASSQRDISLGANVLTF